This T cell receptor beta chain was sequenced in a study of control samples from healthy donors and cancer patients. This CDR3 comprises 14 residues. The ends lost 7 bases at V and 5 bases at J; junction bases unmatched: 8. The V gene's germline CDR1 is SGHRS and CDR2 YFSETQ. Sequencing was performed with immunoSEQ multiplex PCR; in TCRdb, only in-frame clones are kept and a portion is missing. Among about 18,000 clones listed, 84% were seen once. The TCR originated in a woman in her 70s with lung cancer. The chain employs TRBV5-1 and TRBJ2-2; 7 bases map to TRBD1. The sequenced sample consisted of PBMCs. The CDR3 region has the DNA TGCGCCAGCCGACACGACAGGGATACCGGGGAGCTGTTTTTT. Its protein is CASRHDRDTGELFF. Complete variable domain (other parts from reference TRBV5-1 and TRBJ2-2): KAGVTQTPRYLIKTRGQQVTLSCSPISGHRSVSWYQQTPGQGLQFLFEYFSETQRNKGNFPGRFSGRQFSNSRSEMNVSTLELGDSALYLCASRHDRDTGELFFGEGSRLTVL.